This is a list of T cell receptor beta chains from one sample in a study of OX40 agonist ivuxolimab in advanced cancers. Sequencing used immunoSEQ multiplex PCR; TCRdb keeps in-frame clones, though not all of them. Here the sample spans roughly 74,000 clones, over 70% being singletons. The sample was CD4+ or CD8+ T cells sorted from blood, taken in a trial of the OX40 agonist ivuxolimab. Source of these receptors: an adult with an advanced solid tumor such as melanoma, head and neck, liver or kidney cancer. Both conserved end residues are part of each CDR3. Each record gives: V gene, D gene, J gene, clone size, CDR3 DNA, CDR3 protein. A D gene is named only where the DNA matches it firmly. Size tells how often a clone was seen (once, few, many) or the class of an expanded clone, and some rows leave it out.

v_gene: TRBV19
d_gene: TRBD1
j_gene: TRBJ1-4
abundance: NA
CDR3nt: TGTGCCAGTAGTCCCCGACAGGGCGTTGAAAAACTGTTTTTT
CDR3aa: CASSPRQGVEKLFF

v_gene: TRBV30
d_gene: NA
j_gene: TRBJ1-3
abundance: few
CDR3nt: TGTGCCTGGAGTGGGCCCGGAACGATTGGAAACACCATATATTTT
CDR3aa: CAWSGPGTIGNTIYF

v_gene: TRBV7-2
d_gene: TRBD2
j_gene: TRBJ2-5
abundance: few
CDR3nt: TGTGCCAGCAGCTTCCGGGGGGGCGGGACCCAGTACTTC
CDR3aa: CASSFRGGGTQYF

v_gene: TRBV6-5
d_gene: NA
j_gene: TRBJ2-3
abundance: NA
CDR3nt: TGTGCCAGCAGTTACGCCCGCCCGGCGGCCACAGATACGCAGTATTTT
CDR3aa: CASSYARPAATDTQYF

v_gene: TRBV18
d_gene: TRBD2
j_gene: TRBJ2-1
abundance: NA
CDR3nt: TGTGCCAGCTCACTATATAGGACTAGCGGTTATGAGCAGTTCTTC
CDR3aa: CASSLYRTSGYEQFF

v_gene: TRBV10-3
d_gene: NA
j_gene: TRBJ2-3
abundance: NA
CDR3nt: TGTGCCATCAGTGACGTGGGGGCCGATACGCAGTATTTT
CDR3aa: CAISDVGADTQYF

v_gene: TRBV7-8
d_gene: NA
j_gene: TRBJ2-7
abundance: NA
CDR3nt: TGTGCCAGCAGTTTATGGATGGATTCCTACGAGCAGTACTTC
CDR3aa: CASSLWMDSYEQYF

v_gene: TRBV29-1
d_gene: TRBD1
j_gene: TRBJ1-2
abundance: NA
CDR3nt: TGCAGCGTCGGGACAGGGAACTATGGCTACACCTTC
CDR3aa: CSVGTGNYGYTF

v_gene: TRBV7-8
d_gene: NA
j_gene: TRBJ2-5
abundance: once
CDR3nt: TGTGCCAGCAGCTTAGACAGCCAAGAGACCCAGTACTTC
CDR3aa: CASSLDSQETQYF

v_gene: TRBV28
d_gene: NA
j_gene: TRBJ2-7
abundance: NA
CDR3nt: TGTGCCAGCAGTTTATATGGGGGCCGAACCTACGAGCAGTACTTC
CDR3aa: CASSLYGGRTYEQYF

v_gene: TRBV7-8
d_gene: NA
j_gene: TRBJ1-5
abundance: NA
CDR3nt: TGTGCCAGCAGCTTGACCAATCAGCCCCAGCATTTT
CDR3aa: CASSLTNQPQHF

v_gene: TRBV5-1
d_gene: TRBD1
j_gene: TRBJ1-5
abundance: NA
CDR3nt: TGCGCCAGCAGCCCCCAACCGACAGGGGGAAGCAATCAGCCCCAGCATTTT
CDR3aa: CASSPQPTGGSNQPQHF

v_gene: TRBV2
d_gene: TRBD1
j_gene: TRBJ1-1
abundance: NA
CDR3nt: TGTGCCAGCAGTGATGGACAGGGGGGCACTGAAGCTTTCTTT
CDR3aa: CASSDGQGGTEAFF

v_gene: TRBV15
d_gene: TRBD2
j_gene: TRBJ2-1
abundance: once
CDR3nt: TGTGCCACCAGCCCTTCACACCTACCGGGACTAGCCGTTGAGCAGTTCTTC
CDR3aa: CATSPSHLPGLAVEQFF

v_gene: TRBV7-2
d_gene: NA
j_gene: TRBJ1-1
abundance: NA
CDR3nt: TGTGCCAGCAGCTCCGGTGTGGGGCTGATGAACACTGAAGCTTTCTTT
CDR3aa: CASSSGVGLMNTEAFF

v_gene: TRBV19
d_gene: NA
j_gene: TRBJ2-7
abundance: few
CDR3nt: TGTGCCAGTAGCCGGGAGCTTCAATCCTACGAGCAGTACTTC
CDR3aa: CASSRELQSYEQYF

v_gene: TRBV5-1
d_gene: NA
j_gene: TRBJ2-2
abundance: NA
CDR3nt: TGCGCCAGCCAAGGGACGGGCGCTCCCGGAACCGGGGAGCTGTTTTTT
CDR3aa: CASQGTGAPGTGELFF

v_gene: TRBV30
d_gene: TRBD2
j_gene: TRBJ2-2
abundance: NA
CDR3nt: TGTGCCTGGAACCCCGGGACGGGGGGAGCAAAAACCGGGGAGCTGTTTTTT
CDR3aa: CAWNPGTGGAKTGELFF

v_gene: TRBV2
d_gene: NA
j_gene: TRBJ1-5
abundance: NA
CDR3nt: TGTGCCAGCAGTGAAAGTGGGTCTAGCAATCAGCCCCAGCATTTT
CDR3aa: CASSESGSSNQPQHF

v_gene: TRBV28
d_gene: TRBD1
j_gene: TRBJ2-7
abundance: NA
CDR3nt: TGTGCCAGCAGTTTTAATCAGGGGGTCTCCTACGAGCAGTACTTC
CDR3aa: CASSFNQGVSYEQYF

v_gene: TRBV5-8
d_gene: TRBD2
j_gene: TRBJ2-1
abundance: NA
CDR3nt: TGTGCCAGCAGCCTGGGGAGGGGAGCTAACTACAATGAGCAGTTCTTC
CDR3aa: CASSLGRGANYNEQFF

v_gene: TRBV5-8
d_gene: TRBD1
j_gene: TRBJ2-7
abundance: once
CDR3nt: TGTGCCAGCAGCTTGGTATTGGGGCGGACAGGGGTTGACGAGCAGTACTTC
CDR3aa: CASSLVLGRTGVDEQYF

v_gene: TRBV12-5
d_gene: NA
j_gene: TRBJ2-1
abundance: NA
CDR3nt: TGTGCTAGTGGTTTGGGGCAGTCCTACAATGAGCAGTTCTTC
CDR3aa: CASGLGQSYNEQFF

v_gene: TRBV5-1
d_gene: TRBD1
j_gene: TRBJ1-1
abundance: NA
CDR3nt: TGCGCCAGCAGCGTGGACAGGGGGTCGGACACTGAAGCTTTCTTT
CDR3aa: CASSVDRGSDTEAFF

v_gene: TRBV5-1
d_gene: NA
j_gene: TRBJ2-2
abundance: NA
CDR3nt: TGCGCCAGCCAGTCGGGGGACCTGACCGGGGAGCTGTTTTTT
CDR3aa: CASQSGDLTGELFF

v_gene: TRBV5-1
d_gene: NA
j_gene: TRBJ1-2
abundance: NA
CDR3nt: TGCGCCAGCAGCTTGGAGGGGGGCGATGGCTACACCTTC
CDR3aa: CASSLEGGDGYTF

v_gene: TRBV7-9
d_gene: TRBD1
j_gene: TRBJ1-1
abundance: NA
CDR3nt: TGTGCCAGCAGCTTTCCCCGGGACAGGGGGGACACTGAAGCTTTCTTT
CDR3aa: CASSFPRDRGDTEAFF

v_gene: TRBV7-2
d_gene: TRBD1
j_gene: TRBJ1-5
abundance: NA
CDR3nt: TGTGCCAGCAGTAGACAGGGTGGTGGCAATCAGCCCCAGCATTTT
CDR3aa: CASSRQGGGNQPQHF

v_gene: TRBV30
d_gene: NA
j_gene: TRBJ1-2
abundance: NA
CDR3nt: TGTGCCTGGAGTGTAACTGGGGTATCTCCCTATGGCTACACCTTC
CDR3aa: CAWSVTGVSPYGYTF

v_gene: TRBV7-8
d_gene: NA
j_gene: TRBJ1-1
abundance: NA
CDR3nt: TGTGCCAGCAGCTTACCAGGACGGGACACTGAAGCTTTCTTT
CDR3aa: CASSLPGRDTEAFF

v_gene: TRBV28
d_gene: NA
j_gene: TRBJ2-7
abundance: NA
CDR3nt: TGTGCCAGCAGTTTGAGCAGGGTACCTTACGAGCAGTACTTC
CDR3aa: CASSLSRVPYEQYF

v_gene: TRBV2
d_gene: NA
j_gene: TRBJ2-7
abundance: NA
CDR3nt: TGTGCCAGCAGTGTTTTCCTCGACTCCTACGAGCAGTACTTC
CDR3aa: CASSVFLDSYEQYF

v_gene: TRBV29-1
d_gene: NA
j_gene: TRBJ1-3
abundance: once
CDR3nt: TGCAGCGTTGCCTGGGGGTCGTCCGGAAACACCATATATTTT
CDR3aa: CSVAWGSSGNTIYF

v_gene: TRBV5-1
d_gene: NA
j_gene: TRBJ2-1
abundance: NA
CDR3nt: TGCGCCAGCAGCTTGGATTGGGGTAGGTTGGGCGATGAGCAGTTCTTC
CDR3aa: CASSLDWGRLGDEQFF

v_gene: TRBV18
d_gene: NA
j_gene: TRBJ2-3
abundance: NA
CDR3nt: TGTGCCAGCTCACCGGGAGGTCCTGGGGATACGCAGTATTTT
CDR3aa: CASSPGGPGDTQYF

v_gene: TRBV18
d_gene: TRBD1
j_gene: TRBJ2-7
abundance: NA
CDR3nt: TGTGCCAGCTCACTGGGACAGGGAGTCTACGAGCAGTACTTC
CDR3aa: CASSLGQGVYEQYF

v_gene: TRBV11-2
d_gene: TRBD1
j_gene: TRBJ1-5
abundance: NA
CDR3nt: TGTGCCAGCAGCCTAGGGGGCGCGGGGCAGCCCCAGCATTTT
CDR3aa: CASSLGGAGQPQHF

v_gene: TRBV6-5
d_gene: TRBD1
j_gene: TRBJ1-2
abundance: NA
CDR3nt: TGTGCCAGCAGCCGCGGACAGGAAGACTATGGCTACACCTTC
CDR3aa: CASSRGQEDYGYTF

v_gene: TRBV2
d_gene: TRBD1
j_gene: TRBJ1-1
abundance: NA
CDR3nt: TGTGCCGGCGGGACAGGGGGGAACACTGAAGCTTTCTTT
CDR3aa: CAGGTGGNTEAFF